The rows below give T cell receptor beta chains drawn from one sample of a study of blood T cells in healthy people across ages. TCRdb passed the 5' RACE reads through MiXCR, listing each CDR3 protein once. The sample holds 1.5 million to 2 million distinct CDR3 sequences; approximately 50% are singletons and the top ten take about 2.1%. Sequences were obtained from blood. The receptors here all came from a woman aged 40 to 50 in good health. Each CDR3 is given with its conserved first and last residue. Each record gives: D gene, J gene, clone size, V gene, CDR3 protein, CDR3 DNA. A D gene is named only where the DNA matches it firmly. Only some rows state a clone size, as once, few, many or a class for expanded clones.

d_gene: -
j_gene: TRBJ2-3
abundance: -
v_gene: TRBV6-2/TRBV6-3
CDR3aa: CASSYSASLSTDTQYF
CDR3nt: TGTGCCAGCAGTTACTCAGCTAGCCTTAGCACAGATACGCAGTATTTT

d_gene: TRBD1
j_gene: TRBJ2-3
abundance: -
v_gene: TRBV28
CDR3aa: CASSEPGQGVEDTQYF
CDR3nt: TGTGCCAGCAGCGAACCGGGACAGGGTGTAGAGGATACGCAGTATTTT

d_gene: TRBD1
j_gene: TRBJ1-1
abundance: -
v_gene: TRBV20-1
CDR3aa: CSARETGGITEAFF
CDR3nt: TGCAGTGCTAGAGAGACAGGGGGGATAACTGAAGCTTTCTTT

d_gene: TRBD2
j_gene: TRBJ2-2
abundance: few
v_gene: TRBV14
CDR3aa: CASSPPGGGPLNTGELFF
CDR3nt: TGTGCCAGCAGTCCCCCGGGCGGGGGGCCCTTGAACACCGGGGAGCTGTTTTTT

d_gene: TRBD2
j_gene: TRBJ2-3
abundance: -
v_gene: TRBV6-2/TRBV6-3
CDR3aa: CASTQGTSGADTQYF
CDR3nt: TGTGCCAGCACCCAGGGGACTAGCGGGGCAGATACGCAGTATTTT

d_gene: -
j_gene: TRBJ1-2
abundance: -
v_gene: TRBV20-1
CDR3aa: CSARDQGRDYGYTF
CDR3nt: TGCAGTGCTAGAGACCAGGGAAGGGACTATGGCTACACCTTC

d_gene: -
j_gene: TRBJ1-5
abundance: -
v_gene: TRBV12-5
CDR3aa: CARGWGGNQPQHF
CDR3nt: TGTGCTAGGGGCTGGGGCGGCAATCAGCCCCAGCATTTT

d_gene: TRBD1
j_gene: TRBJ1-1
abundance: -
v_gene: TRBV7-2
CDR3aa: CASSARQGANTEAFF
CDR3nt: TGTGCCAGCAGCGCGAGACAGGGTGCGAACACTGAAGCTTTCTTT

d_gene: -
j_gene: TRBJ1-6
abundance: few
v_gene: TRBV7-9
CDR3aa: CASSGIPFNSPLHF
CDR3nt: TGTGCCAGCAGCGGGATCCCCTTTAATTCACCCCTCCACTTT

d_gene: -
j_gene: TRBJ2-1
abundance: -
v_gene: TRBV20-1
CDR3aa: CSARDHSKGNNEQFF
CDR3nt: TGCAGTGCTAGAGATCACAGCAAGGGGAACAATGAGCAGTTCTTC

d_gene: -
j_gene: TRBJ2-3
abundance: -
v_gene: TRBV7-2
CDR3aa: CASSFYQADTQYF
CDR3nt: TGTGCCAGCAGCTTTTATCAGGCAGATACGCAGTATTTT

d_gene: TRBD1
j_gene: TRBJ2-1
abundance: -
v_gene: TRBV4-3
CDR3aa: CASSQEKGAPNEQFF
CDR3nt: TGCGCCAGCAGCCAAGAAAAGGGGGCTCCAAATGAGCAGTTCTTC

d_gene: -
j_gene: TRBJ2-1
abundance: -
v_gene: TRBV7-2
CDR3aa: CASSLFSPSEAQFF
CDR3nt: TGTGCCAGCAGCTTATTCTCTCCCTCCGAGGCGCAGTTCTTC

d_gene: TRBD1
j_gene: TRBJ2-1
abundance: -
v_gene: TRBV18
CDR3aa: CASSPWDRANNEQFF
CDR3nt: TGTGCCAGCTCACCATGGGACAGGGCAAACAATGAGCAGTTCTTC

d_gene: TRBD2
j_gene: TRBJ2-1
abundance: few
v_gene: TRBV2
CDR3aa: CASSASRAGVYNEQFF
CDR3nt: TGTGCCAGCAGTGCTTCCAGAGCGGGGGTCTACAATGAGCAGTTCTTC

d_gene: TRBD2
j_gene: TRBJ2-3
abundance: -
v_gene: TRBV7-2
CDR3aa: CASSVVAGGSTDTQYF
CDR3nt: TGTGCCAGCAGCGTAGTAGCGGGGGGGAGCACAGATACGCAGTATTTT

d_gene: TRBD2
j_gene: TRBJ2-7
abundance: -
v_gene: TRBV6-2/TRBV6-3
CDR3aa: CASSYEAGGLSYEQYF
CDR3nt: TGTGCCAGCAGTTACGAAGCGGGGGGGCTCTCTTACGAGCAGTACTTC

d_gene: -
j_gene: TRBJ2-1
abundance: few
v_gene: TRBV7-2
CDR3aa: CASSQMGGLGRWSSYNEQFF
CDR3nt: TGTGCCAGCAGCCAAATGGGGGGGCTTGGCAGATGGAGCTCCTACAATGAGCAGTTCTTC

d_gene: -
j_gene: TRBJ2-5
abundance: -
v_gene: TRBV5-1
CDR3aa: CASSLAGRSATQYF
CDR3nt: TGCGCCAGCAGCTTGGCCGGACGGTCAGCGACCCAGTACTTC

d_gene: -
j_gene: TRBJ1-4
abundance: -
v_gene: TRBV7-9
CDR3aa: CASSSQQGKLFF
CDR3nt: TGTGCCAGCAGCTCGCAACAGGGTAAACTGTTTTTT

d_gene: -
j_gene: TRBJ1-2
abundance: -
v_gene: TRBV4-3
CDR3aa: CASSQGAWNYGYTF
CDR3nt: TGCGCCAGCAGCCAGGGGGCCTGGAACTATGGCTACACCTTC

d_gene: -
j_gene: TRBJ2-1
abundance: few
v_gene: TRBV29-1
CDR3aa: CSVGLSGSTQEHNEQFF
CDR3nt: TGCAGCGTTGGATTATCCGGGTCTACCCAAGAACACAATGAGCAGTTCTTC

d_gene: -
j_gene: TRBJ2-7
abundance: -
v_gene: TRBV20-1
CDR3aa: CSARDGRGTGYEQYF
CDR3nt: TGCAGTGCTAGAGATGGTCGGGGGACTGGGTACGAGCAGTACTTC

d_gene: -
j_gene: TRBJ2-1
abundance: -
v_gene: TRBV6-5
CDR3aa: CASSDTDGNEQFF
CDR3nt: TGTGCCAGCAGTGACACCGACGGCAATGAGCAGTTCTTC

d_gene: -
j_gene: TRBJ2-3
abundance: -
v_gene: TRBV7-7
CDR3aa: CASSLVAQDTQYF
CDR3nt: TGTGCTAGCAGCTTAGTTGCCCAAGATACGCAGTATTTT

d_gene: TRBD2
j_gene: TRBJ2-5
abundance: once
v_gene: TRBV12-3/TRBV12-4
CDR3aa: CASNSPSGGEQYF
CDR3nt: TGTGCCAGCAACAGTCCTAGCGGGGGGGAGCAGTACTTC

d_gene: -
j_gene: TRBJ2-3
abundance: few
v_gene: TRBV27
CDR3aa: CASSLFGTNTQYF
CDR3nt: TGTGCCAGCAGTTTATTCGGGACCAATACGCAGTATTTT

d_gene: -
j_gene: TRBJ2-3
abundance: -
v_gene: TRBV20-1
CDR3aa: CSASRGLVGTDTQYF
CDR3nt: TGCAGTGCTAGCCGGGGCCTAGTAGGCACAGATACGCAGTATTTT

d_gene: -
j_gene: TRBJ2-1
abundance: -
v_gene: TRBV10-2
CDR3aa: CASSEIPPMNPAYNEQFF
CDR3nt: TGCGCCAGCAGTGAAATCCCCCCTATGAATCCGGCCTACAATGAGCAGTTCTTC

d_gene: -
j_gene: TRBJ1-4
abundance: -
v_gene: TRBV12-3/TRBV12-4
CDR3aa: CASSYRAGEKLFF
CDR3nt: TGTGCCAGCAGCTACAGGGCGGGGGAAAAACTGTTTTTT

d_gene: TRBD2
j_gene: TRBJ2-7
abundance: few
v_gene: TRBV7-2
CDR3aa: CASSLAKPGLAGGSSYEQYF
CDR3nt: TGTGCCAGCAGCTTAGCGAAACCGGGACTAGCGGGGGGAAGCTCCTACGAGCAGTACTTC

d_gene: TRBD2
j_gene: TRBJ2-1
abundance: -
v_gene: TRBV20-1
CDR3aa: CSARSGGATNEQFF
CDR3nt: TGCAGTGCTAGGAGCGGGGGGGCCACCAATGAGCAGTTCTTC

d_gene: -
j_gene: TRBJ2-3
abundance: -
v_gene: TRBV20-1
CDR3aa: CSARDSVLYPDTQYF
CDR3nt: TGCAGTGCTAGAGATTCTGTCCTCTACCCCGATACGCAGTATTTT

d_gene: -
j_gene: TRBJ2-5
abundance: few
v_gene: TRBV4-3
CDR3aa: CASSAATTAETQYF
CDR3nt: TGCGCCAGCAGCGCCGCCACCACGGCCGAGACCCAGTACTTC

d_gene: -
j_gene: TRBJ2-7
abundance: few
v_gene: TRBV20-1
CDR3aa: CSATVDRYEQYF
CDR3nt: TGCAGTGCCACAGTCGACCGCTACGAGCAGTACTTC

d_gene: -
j_gene: TRBJ2-4
abundance: many
v_gene: TRBV7-2
CDR3aa: CASSQNPTGGRDIQYF
CDR3nt: TGTGCCAGCAGTCAAAACCCGACCGGCGGTCGGGACATTCAGTACTTC

d_gene: TRBD1
j_gene: TRBJ2-7
abundance: -
v_gene: TRBV18
CDR3aa: CASSPLGTGEQYF
CDR3nt: TGTGCCAGCTCACCACTGGGGACAGGAGAGCAGTACTTC

d_gene: -
j_gene: TRBJ2-1
abundance: -
v_gene: TRBV20-1
CDR3aa: CSARQPYEQFF
CDR3nt: TGCAGTGCTAGGCAACCTTATGAGCAGTTCTTC

d_gene: TRBD1
j_gene: TRBJ1-2
abundance: -
v_gene: TRBV6-2/TRBV6-3
CDR3aa: CASSPPGTGVYGYTF
CDR3nt: TGTGCCAGCAGTCCACCGGGGACAGGGGTCTATGGCTACACCTTC

d_gene: TRBD2
j_gene: TRBJ2-5
abundance: -
v_gene: TRBV7-9
CDR3aa: CASSLLNLRQAGVYQETQYF
CDR3nt: TGTGCCAGCAGCTTATTGAACCTCCGACAAGCGGGGGTCTACCAAGAGACCCAGTACTTC

d_gene: -
j_gene: TRBJ2-1
abundance: few
v_gene: TRBV5-1
CDR3aa: CASSLSGMGEQFF
CDR3nt: TGCGCCAGCAGCTTGTCAGGGATGGGTGAGCAGTTCTTC

d_gene: TRBD1
j_gene: TRBJ1-1
abundance: -
v_gene: TRBV7-6
CDR3aa: CASSLDLDRGTEAFF
CDR3nt: TGTGCCAGCAGCTTAGATCTGGACAGGGGAACTGAAGCTTTCTTT

d_gene: -
j_gene: TRBJ1-2
abundance: few
v_gene: TRBV5-5
CDR3aa: CASSPSWGNYGYTF
CDR3nt: TGTGCCAGCAGTCCGAGTTGGGGGAACTATGGCTACACCTTC

d_gene: -
j_gene: TRBJ1-6
abundance: -
v_gene: TRBV9
CDR3aa: CASSVESGGSPYNSPLHF
CDR3nt: TGTGCCAGCAGCGTAGAGTCAGGCGGCTCCCCGTATAATTCACCCCTCCACTTT

d_gene: TRBD1
j_gene: TRBJ2-2
abundance: -
v_gene: TRBV7-2
CDR3aa: CASRLPGTGDTGELFF
CDR3nt: TGTGCCAGCAGACTGCCCGGGACAGGGGACACCGGGGAGCTGTTTTTT

d_gene: -
j_gene: TRBJ2-7
abundance: -
v_gene: TRBV2
CDR3aa: CASALGSYEQYF
CDR3nt: TGTGCCAGCGCCTTGGGTAGCTACGAGCAGTACTTC

d_gene: -
j_gene: TRBJ2-3
abundance: -
v_gene: TRBV28
CDR3aa: CASRRDTHTDTQYF
CDR3nt: TGTGCCAGCAGAAGGGACACCCACACAGATACGCAGTATTTT

d_gene: -
j_gene: TRBJ1-5
abundance: few
v_gene: TRBV20-1
CDR3aa: CSARVTSSGNQPQHF
CDR3nt: TGCAGTGCTAGAGTAACGTCATCAGGCAATCAGCCCCAGCATTTT

d_gene: -
j_gene: TRBJ1-2
abundance: -
v_gene: TRBV25-1
CDR3aa: CASSTTGPPYGCTF
CDR3nt: TGTGCCAGCAGTACTACGGGACCTCCCTATGGCTGCACCTTC

d_gene: -
j_gene: TRBJ2-3
abundance: few
v_gene: TRBV20-1
CDR3aa: CSALRTETSTDTQYF
CDR3nt: TGCAGTGCCTTGAGGACAGAGACTAGCACAGATACGCAGTATTTT

d_gene: TRBD1
j_gene: TRBJ1-1
abundance: -
v_gene: TRBV29-1
CDR3aa: CSVDPPGTGAGEAFF
CDR3nt: TGCAGCGTTGACCCGCCCGGGACAGGGGCCGGGGAAGCTTTCTTT

d_gene: -
j_gene: TRBJ1-6
abundance: -
v_gene: TRBV7-2
CDR3aa: CASSPGQHNSPLHF
CDR3nt: TGTGCCAGCAGCCCGGGACAACATAATTCACCCCTCCACTTT

d_gene: TRBD1
j_gene: TRBJ1-4
abundance: -
v_gene: TRBV5-1
CDR3aa: CASSWLGTGFEKLFF
CDR3nt: TGCGCCAGCAGCTGGTTGGGGACAGGGTTTGAAAAACTGTTTTTT